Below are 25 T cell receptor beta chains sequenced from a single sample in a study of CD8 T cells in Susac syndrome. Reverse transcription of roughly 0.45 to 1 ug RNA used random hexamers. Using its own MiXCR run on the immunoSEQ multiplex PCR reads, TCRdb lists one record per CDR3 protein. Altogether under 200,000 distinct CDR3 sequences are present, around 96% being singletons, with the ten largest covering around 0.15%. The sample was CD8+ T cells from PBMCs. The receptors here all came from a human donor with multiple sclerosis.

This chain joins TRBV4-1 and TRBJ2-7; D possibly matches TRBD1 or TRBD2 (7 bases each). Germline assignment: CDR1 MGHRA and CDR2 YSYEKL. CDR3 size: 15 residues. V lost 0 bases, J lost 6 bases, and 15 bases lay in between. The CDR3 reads CASSQEYQGGIEQYF. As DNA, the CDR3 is TGCGCCAGCAGCCAAGAGTATCAGGGGGGGATCGAGCAGTACTTC.

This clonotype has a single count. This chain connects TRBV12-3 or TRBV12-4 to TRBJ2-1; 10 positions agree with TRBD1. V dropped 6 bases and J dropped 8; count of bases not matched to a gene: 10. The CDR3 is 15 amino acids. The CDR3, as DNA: TGTGCCAGCAGCCCCGGGACAGGGGTTTGGGATGAGCAGTTCTTC. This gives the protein CASSPGTGVWDEQFF.

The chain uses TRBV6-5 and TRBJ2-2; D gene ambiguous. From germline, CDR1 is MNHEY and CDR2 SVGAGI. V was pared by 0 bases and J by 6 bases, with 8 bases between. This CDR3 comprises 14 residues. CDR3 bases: TGTGCCAGCAGTTACTCACCCAGGCCCGGGGAGCTGTTTTTT. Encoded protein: CASSYSPRPGELFF.

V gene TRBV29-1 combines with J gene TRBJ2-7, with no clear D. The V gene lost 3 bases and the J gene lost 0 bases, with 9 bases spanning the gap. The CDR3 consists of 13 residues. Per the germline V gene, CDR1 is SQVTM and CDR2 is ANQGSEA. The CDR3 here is CSVDGGSSYEQYF. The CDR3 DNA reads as TGCAGCGTTGATGGCGGATCCTCCTACGAGCAGTACTTC.

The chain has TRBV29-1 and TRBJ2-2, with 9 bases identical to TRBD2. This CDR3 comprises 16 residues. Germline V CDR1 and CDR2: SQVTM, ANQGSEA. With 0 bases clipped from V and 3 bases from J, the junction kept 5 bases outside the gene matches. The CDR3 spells CSVEDLVAGDTGELFF. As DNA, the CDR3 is TGCAGCGTTGAAGATCTGGTAGCGGGGGACACCGGGGAGCTGTTTTTT.

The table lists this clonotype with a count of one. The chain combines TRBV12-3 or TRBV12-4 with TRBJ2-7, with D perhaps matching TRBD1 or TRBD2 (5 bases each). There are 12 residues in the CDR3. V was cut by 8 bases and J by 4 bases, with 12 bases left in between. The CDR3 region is CASGTSAYEQYF. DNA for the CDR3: TGTGCCAGCGGGACCAGTGCTTACGAGCAGTACTTC.

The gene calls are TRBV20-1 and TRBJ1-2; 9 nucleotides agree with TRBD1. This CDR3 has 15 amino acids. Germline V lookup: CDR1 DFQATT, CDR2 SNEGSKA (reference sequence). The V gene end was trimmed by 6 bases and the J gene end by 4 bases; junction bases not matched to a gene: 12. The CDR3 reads CSADAATGGAYGYTF. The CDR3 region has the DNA TGCAGTGCAGACGCCGCGACAGGGGGAGCCTATGGCTACACCTTC.

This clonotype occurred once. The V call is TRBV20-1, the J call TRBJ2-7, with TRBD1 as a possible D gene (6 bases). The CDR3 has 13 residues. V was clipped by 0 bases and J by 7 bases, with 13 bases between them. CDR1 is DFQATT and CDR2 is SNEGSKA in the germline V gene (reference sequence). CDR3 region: CSARDLGAREQYF. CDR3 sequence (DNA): TGCAGTGCTAGAGATCTGGGGGCGCGGGAGCAGTACTTC.

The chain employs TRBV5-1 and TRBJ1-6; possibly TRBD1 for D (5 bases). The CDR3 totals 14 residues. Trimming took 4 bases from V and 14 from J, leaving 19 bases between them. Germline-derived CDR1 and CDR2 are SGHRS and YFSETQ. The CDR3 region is CASSGSGDGDSLHF. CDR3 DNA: TGCGCCAGCAGCGGGAGTGGGGACGGGGATTCCCTCCACTTT.

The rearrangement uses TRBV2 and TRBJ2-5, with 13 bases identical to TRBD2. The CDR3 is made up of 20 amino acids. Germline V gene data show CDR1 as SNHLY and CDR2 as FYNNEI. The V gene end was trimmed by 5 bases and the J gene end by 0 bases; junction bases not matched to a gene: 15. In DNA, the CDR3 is TGTGCCAGCAGTCCGTGGCCCCGACTAGCGGGGGGCCGGTACCAAGAGACCCAGTACTTC. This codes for CASSPWPRLAGGRYQETQYF.

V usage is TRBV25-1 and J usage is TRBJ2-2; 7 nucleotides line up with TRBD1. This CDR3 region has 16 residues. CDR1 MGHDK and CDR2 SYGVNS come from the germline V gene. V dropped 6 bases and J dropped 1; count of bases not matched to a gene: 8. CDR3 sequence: CASRDRIRGNTGELFF. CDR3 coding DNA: TGTGCCAGCAGGGACAGGATACGCGGGAACACCGGGGAGCTGTTTTTT. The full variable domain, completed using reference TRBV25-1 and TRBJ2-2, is EADIYQTPRYLVIGTGKKITLECSQTMGHDKMYWYQQDPGMELHLIHYSYGVNSTEKGDLSSESTVSRIRTEHFPLTLESARPSHTSQYLCASRDRIRGNTGELFFGEGSRLTVL.

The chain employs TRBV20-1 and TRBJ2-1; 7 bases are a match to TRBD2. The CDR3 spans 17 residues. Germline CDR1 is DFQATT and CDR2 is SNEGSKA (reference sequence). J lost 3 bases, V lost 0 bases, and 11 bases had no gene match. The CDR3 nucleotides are TGCAGTGCTAGAGAGTCCCGCGGGGGACCCTTCTACAATGAGCAGTTCTTC. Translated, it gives CSARESRGGPFYNEQFF.

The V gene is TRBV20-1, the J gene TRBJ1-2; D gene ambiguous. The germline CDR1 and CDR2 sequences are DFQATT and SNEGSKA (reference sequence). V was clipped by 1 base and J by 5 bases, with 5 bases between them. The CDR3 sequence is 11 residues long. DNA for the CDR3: TGCAGTGCTAGAGGGGGTTATGGCTACACCTTC. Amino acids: CSARGGYGYTF.

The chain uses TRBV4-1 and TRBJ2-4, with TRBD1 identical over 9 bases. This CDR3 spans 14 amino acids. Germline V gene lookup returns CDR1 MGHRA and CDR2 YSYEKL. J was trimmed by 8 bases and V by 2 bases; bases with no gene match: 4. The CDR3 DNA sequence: TGCGCCAGCAGCCAACAGGGACAGGGACACATTCAGTACTTC. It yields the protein CASSQQGQGHIQYF.

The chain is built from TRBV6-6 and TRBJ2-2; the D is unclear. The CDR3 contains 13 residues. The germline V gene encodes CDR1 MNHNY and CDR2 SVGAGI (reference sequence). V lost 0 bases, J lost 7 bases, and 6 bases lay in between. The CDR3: CASSYSSGGELFF. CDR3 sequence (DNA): TGTGCCAGCAGTTACTCGTCGGGCGGGGAGCTGTTTTTT.

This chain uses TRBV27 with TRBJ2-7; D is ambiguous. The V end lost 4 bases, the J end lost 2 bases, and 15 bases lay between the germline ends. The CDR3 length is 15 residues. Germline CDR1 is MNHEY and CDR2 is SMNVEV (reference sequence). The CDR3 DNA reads TGTGCCAGCAGTTCCGCCGTAGCACAAACCTACGAGCAGTACTTC. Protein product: CASSSAVAQTYEQYF.

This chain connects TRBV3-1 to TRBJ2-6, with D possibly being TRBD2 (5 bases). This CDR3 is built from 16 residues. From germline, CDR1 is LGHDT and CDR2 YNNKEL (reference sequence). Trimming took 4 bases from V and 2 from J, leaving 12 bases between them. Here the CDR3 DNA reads TGTGCCAGCAGCCCCGCCCGGGGAACTGGGGCCAACGTCCTGACTTTC. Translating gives CASSPARGTGANVLTF.

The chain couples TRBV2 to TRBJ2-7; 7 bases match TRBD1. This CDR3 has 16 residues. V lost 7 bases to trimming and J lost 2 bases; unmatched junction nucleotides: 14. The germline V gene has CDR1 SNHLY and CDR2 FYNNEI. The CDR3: CASTERNRGPTYEQYF. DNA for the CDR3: TGTGCCAGCACGGAGAGAAACAGGGGACCCACCTACGAGCAGTACTTC.

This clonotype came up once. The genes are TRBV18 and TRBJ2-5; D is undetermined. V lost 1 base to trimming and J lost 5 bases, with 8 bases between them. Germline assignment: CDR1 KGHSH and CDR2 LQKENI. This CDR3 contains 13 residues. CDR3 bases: TGTGCCAGCTCACCACGGGTCAGGGAGACCCAGTACTTC. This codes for CASSPRVRETQYF.

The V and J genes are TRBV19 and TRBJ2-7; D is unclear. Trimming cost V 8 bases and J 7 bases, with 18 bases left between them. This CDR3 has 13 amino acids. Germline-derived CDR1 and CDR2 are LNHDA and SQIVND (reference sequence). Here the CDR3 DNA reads TGTGCCAGTGGTTACGGGCGATTTACTGAGCAGTACTTC. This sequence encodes CASGYGRFTEQYF. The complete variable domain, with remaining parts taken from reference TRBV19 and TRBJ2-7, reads DGGITQSPKYLFRKEGQNVTLSCEQNLNHDAMYWYRQDPGQGLRLIYYSQIVNDFQKGDIAEGYSVSREKKESFPLTVTSAQKNPTAFYLCASGYGRFTEQYFGPGTRLTVT.

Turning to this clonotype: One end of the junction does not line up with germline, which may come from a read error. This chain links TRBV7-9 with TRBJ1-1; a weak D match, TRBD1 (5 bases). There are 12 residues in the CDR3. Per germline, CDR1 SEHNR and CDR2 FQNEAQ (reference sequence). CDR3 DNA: TGTGCCAGCAGCTTCGGTGGGGCAGGGTCTATCTTT. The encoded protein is CASSFGGAGSIF.

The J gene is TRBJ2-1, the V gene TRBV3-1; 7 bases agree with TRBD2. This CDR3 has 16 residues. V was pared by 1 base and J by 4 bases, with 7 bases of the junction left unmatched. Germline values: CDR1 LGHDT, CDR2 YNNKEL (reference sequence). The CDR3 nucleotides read TGTGCCAGCAGCCAAGTGGGGAGCGGGGCGTACAATGAGCAGTTCTTC. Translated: CASSQVGSGAYNEQFF.

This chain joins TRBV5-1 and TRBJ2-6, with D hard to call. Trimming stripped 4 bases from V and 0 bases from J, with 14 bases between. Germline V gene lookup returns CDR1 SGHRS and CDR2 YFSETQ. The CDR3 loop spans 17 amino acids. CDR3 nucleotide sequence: TGCGCCAGCAGCCACGGCTACGGCCACTCTGGGGCCAACGTCCTGACTTTC. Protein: CASSHGYGHSGANVLTF.

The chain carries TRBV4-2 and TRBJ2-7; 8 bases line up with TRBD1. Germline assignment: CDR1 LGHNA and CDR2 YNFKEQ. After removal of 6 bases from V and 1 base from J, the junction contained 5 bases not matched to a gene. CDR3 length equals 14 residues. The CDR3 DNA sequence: TGTGCCAGCAGGGCGGACAGGGCGTCCTACGAGCAGTACTTC. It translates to CASRADRASYEQYF.

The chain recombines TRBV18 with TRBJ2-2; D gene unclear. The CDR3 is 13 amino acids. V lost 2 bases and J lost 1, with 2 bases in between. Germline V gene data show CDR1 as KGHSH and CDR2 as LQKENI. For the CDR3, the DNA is TGTGCCAGCTCACCAGAGAACACCGGGGAGCTGTTTTTT. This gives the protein CASSPENTGELFF.